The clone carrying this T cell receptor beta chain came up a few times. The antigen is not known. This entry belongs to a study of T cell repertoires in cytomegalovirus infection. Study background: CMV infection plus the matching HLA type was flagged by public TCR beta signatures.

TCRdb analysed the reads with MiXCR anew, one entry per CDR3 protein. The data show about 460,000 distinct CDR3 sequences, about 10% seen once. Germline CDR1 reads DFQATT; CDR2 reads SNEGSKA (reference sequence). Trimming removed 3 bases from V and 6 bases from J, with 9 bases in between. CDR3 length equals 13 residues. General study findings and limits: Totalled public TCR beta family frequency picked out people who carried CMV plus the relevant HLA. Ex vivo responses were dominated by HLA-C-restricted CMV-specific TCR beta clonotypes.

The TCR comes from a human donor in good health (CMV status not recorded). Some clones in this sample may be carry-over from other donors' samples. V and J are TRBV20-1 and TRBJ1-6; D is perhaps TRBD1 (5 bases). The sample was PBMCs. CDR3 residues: CSARRGVNSPLHF. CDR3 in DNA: TGCAGTGCTAGGAGGGGAGTTAATTCACCCCTCCACTTT.